What follows are 14 T cell receptor beta chains derived from one specimen sequenced in a study of T-cell reconstitution after alpha-beta-depleted transplantation in children. A TCRbeta library incorporating unique molecular identifiers was prepared. Each CDR3 protein is one row after TCRdb ran MiXCR on the PCR reads. The sample carries about 420,000 distinct CDR3 sequences, about 11% recorded once. The sequenced sample was PBMCs from the stem cell graft donor, obtained from the stem cell graft. These receptors came from a human donor who donated a stem cell graft to a child with acute myeloid leukemia.

The CDR3 DNA reads TGTGCCAGCACCCCACAGGCCTCCGGATCGATCACCTTC. Translation gives CASTPQASGSITF. V is TRBV12-3 or TRBV12-4 and J is TRBJ1-2; tentative D call: TRBD1 (5 bases). Trimming removed 7 bases from V and 13 bases from J, with 22 bases in between. This CDR3 region has 13 residues.

This clonotype was recorded at least ten times. The V and J genes are TRBV29-1 and TRBJ1-2; D ambiguous. Trimming left V 4 bases short and J 8 bases short, with 20 bases between. CDR1 and CDR2 (germline): SQVTM, ANQGSEA. This CDR3 has 14 residues. DNA of the CDR3: TGCAGCGTTGTGGCGAGGTCCACATCCACGGGCTACACCTTC. Protein sequence: CSVVARSTSTGYTF.

This sequence joins TRBV5-6 and TRBJ2-3; 8 bases are a match to TRBD1. CDR1 and CDR2 from the germline V gene are SGHDT and YYEEEE. The CDR3 loop spans 15 amino acids. Trimming took 3 bases from V and 5 from J; bases not matched to a gene: 8. CDR3 DNA: TGTGCCAGCAGCTCTGACAGGACAGGGCGAGATACGCAGTATTTT. This translates into CASSSDRTGRDTQYF.

This clonotype was counted at least ten times. The CDR3 DNA reads TGTGCCAGCAGCTTGGAGAGGAGCCTGGGCGAGCAGTACTTC. Its translation is CASSLERSLGEQYF. The J gene is TRBJ2-7, the V gene TRBV5-4; D gene ambiguous. The CDR3 extends over 14 amino acids. Germline CDR1 SGHNT, CDR2 YYREEE (reference sequence). Trimming took 0 bases from V and 6 from J, leaving 13 bases between them.

In this sample, this clonotype turned up a few times. V usage is TRBV2 and J usage is TRBJ2-7; possible D gene TRBD1, 6 bases. V was pared by 2 bases and J by 7 bases, with 15 bases between. The germline V gene encodes CDR1 SNHLY and CDR2 FYNNEI. This CDR3 has 14 amino acids. The DNA of the CDR3 is TGTGCCAGCAGTGAATTAGGGAATACAGGGGAGCAGTACGTC. Residues: CASSELGNTGEQYV.

The rearrangement uses TRBV4-1 and TRBJ2-1; the D gene is possibly TRBD2 (5 bases). This CDR3 is built from 17 residues. V gave up 4 bases and J gave up 0 bases, with 16 bases separating them. The germline gives CDR1 MGHRA, CDR2 YSYEKL. Written as DNA, the CDR3 is TGCGCCAGCAGCCTCCCGCTGGTTGGGAGCTCCTACAATGAGCAGTTCTTC. Protein product: CASSLPLVGSSYNEQFF.

Comments on this clonotype: This may come from a read error, since a much larger clone is one base off. The rearrangement links TRBV5-5 to TRBJ2-1; tentative D call: TRBD2 (6 bases). This CDR3 region has 17 residues. The germline V gene encodes CDR1 SGHKS and CDR2 YYEKEE (reference sequence). This CDR3 is CAGSLESDSGRYNEQFF. DNA of the CDR3: TGTGCCGGCAGCTTGGAGTCGGATAGCGGCCGATACAATGAGCAGTTCTTC.

J is TRBJ2-1 and V is TRBV30; D not certain. Germline V gene data show CDR1 as GTSNPN and CDR2 as SVGIG (reference sequence). The V and J ends lost 6 bases and 7 bases respectively, with 19 bases between them. The CDR3 has 14 amino acids. The CDR3 DNA reads as TGTGCCTGTTCCGTGGGCTCTAGGATGAATGAGCAGTTCTTC. The encoded protein is CACSVGSRMNEQFF. Supplemented by reference TRBV30 and TRBJ2-1, the full variable domain reads SQTIHQWPATLVQPVGSPLSLECTVEGTSNPNLYWYRQAAGRGLQLLFYSVGIGQISSEVPQNLSASRPQDRQFILSSKKLLLSDSGFYLCACSVGSRMNEQFFGPGTRLTVL.

CDR3 sequence: CAIRQGQGVTNEQYF. Written as DNA, the CDR3 is TGTGCCATCAGACAAGGACAGGGTGTAACGAACGAGCAGTACTTC. This chain uses TRBV10-3 with TRBJ2-7; 8 positions agree with TRBD1. V trimming: 6 bases; J trimming: 5 bases; junction bases outside the gene matches: 12. This CDR3 comprises 15 residues. Per the germline V gene, CDR1 is ENHRY and CDR2 is SYGVKD.

This clonotype was detected many times. The chain couples TRBV5-6 to TRBJ2-5; TRBD2 agrees at 9 bases. This CDR3 comprises 16 residues. The ends lost 1 base at V and 2 bases at J; junction bases unmatched: 6. In germline, CDR1 is SGHDT, CDR2 YYEEEE. The CDR3 bases are TGTGCCAGCAGCTTGCTGCGGGGGGGACAACAAGAGACCCAGTACTTC. It codes for CASSLLRGGQQETQYF.

The table lists this clonotype with many counts. The gene calls are TRBV7-2 and TRBJ2-7; 13 nucleotides match TRBD2. From germline, CDR1 is SGHTA and CDR2 FQGNSA. The length of the CDR3 is 16 residues. The junction had 7 bases not matched to a gene; V was cut back by 5 bases and J by 3 bases. CDR3 sequence (DNA): TGTGCCAGCAGCCATACCGGGACTAGCGGGAACTACGAGCAGTACGTC. Amino acids: CASSHTGTSGNYEQYV.

This clonotype was seen only a few times. The chain has TRBV5-1 and TRBJ1-1; 7 positions agree with TRBD1. The CDR3 is 15 residues long. Germline CDR1 is SGHRS and CDR2 is YFSETQ. The trim removed 0 bases at V and 5 bases at J, leaving 7 bases unmatched. CDR3 nucleotides: TGCGCCAGCAGCTTGGGTCGACAGGGAAGGACTGAAGCTTTCTTT. It specifies CASSLGRQGRTEAFF. Full variable domain (rest looked up from reference TRBV5-1 and TRBJ1-1): KAGVTQTPRYLIKTRGQQVTLSCSPISGHRSVSWYQQTPGQGLQFLFEYFSETQRNKGNFPGRFSGRQFSNSRSEMNVSTLELGDSALYLCASSLGRQGRTEAFFGQGTRLTVV.

This clonotype has a handful of counts. This chain uses TRBV6-6 with TRBJ1-2, with a weak D call TRBD1 (6 bases). This CDR3 is 13 amino acids long. The germline CDR1 and CDR2 sequences are MNHNY and SVGAGI (reference sequence). V was shortened by 6 bases and J by 4 bases, with 12 bases between the two germline ends. Here the CDR3 DNA reads TGTGCCAGCAGCAAACAGGGCCCCTATGGCTACACCTTC. It encodes CASSKQGPYGYTF.

The chain uses TRBV20-1 and TRBJ2-7; TRBD2 agrees at 7 bases. Germline CDR1 reads DFQATT; CDR2 reads SNEGSKA (reference sequence). The junction had 8 bases not matched to a gene; V was cut back by 0 bases and J by 3 bases. This CDR3 is built from 15 residues. The CDR3 DNA sequence: TGCAGTGCTAGAGATATAGGACTAGGCGGCTACGAGCAGTACTTC. It encodes CSARDIGLGGYEQYF.